Detailed here is one TCR beta chain. Its specificity is unknown. This CDR3 is built from 14 residues. The V end lost 6 bases, the J end lost 1 base, and 15 bases lay between the germline ends. Germline CDR1 reads SQVTM; CDR2 reads ANQGSEA. This record belongs to a study of vaccination effects on CD4 cells after COVID-19. Study overall: Everyone in the study got two shots of either the BNT162b2 or mRNA-1273 vaccine. The study, taken as a whole, reports: In the study, convalescent patients were few, and early post-infection timepoints were absent.

Assay used: immunoSEQ multiplex PCR; TCRdb lists only in-frame clones, some missing. The sample has 20,000 to 30,000 clones; less than 80% are singletons. Before any sequencing was done, the ViraFEST assay used viral peptide pools to expand antigen-specific CD4+ T cells. Following culture for about ten days, CD4+ T cells were isolated. Testing of the vaccine recipients showed negative nucleocapsid antibodies and no prior SARS-CoV-2 infection. Approximately 2.1 million PBMC were placed in each well, which was supplemented with 10 IU/ml IL-2 and around 9.5 ug/ml peptides. The chain links TRBV29-1 to TRBJ1-1; a possible D gene is TRBD1 (6 bases). Source: CD4+ T cells from PBMCs cultured with SARS-CoV-2 spike peptides, taken before COVID-19 vaccination. The origin of this receptor is a human donor who received a COVID-19 vaccine. The CDR3 sequence is CSVHGQRWNTEAFF. The CDR3, as DNA: TGCAGCGTCCATGGACAGCGGTGGAACACTGAAGCTTTCTTT.